This T cell receptor beta chain comes out of a study of identical twins. Study results and limitations: Possibly, invariant MAIT and iNKT cells partly confounded zero-insertion analyses. The study reached conclusions through statistical analysis that was cross-sectional, not following the same donors.

A template switching step contributed a universal primer site, while unique molecular identifiers were present in the cDNA. Each CDR3 protein is one row after TCRdb ran MiXCR on the 5' RACE reads. This table has about 810,000 distinct CDR3 sequences, approximately 13% appearing once. As for this clonotype: Its antigen remains unidentified.

The data also belong to a second study, concerning yellow fever vaccine responses in identical twins.

This TCR derives from a woman younger than 35 in good health. Sequenced sample: PBMCs.

The CDR3 nucleotides read TGTGCCAGCTCTTTGGGACCCCGGGCTCATGAGCAGTTCTTC. The encoded protein is CASSLGPRAHEQFF. The J gene is TRBJ2-1, the V gene TRBV12-3 or TRBV12-4, with D perhaps being TRBD1 or TRBD2 (5 bases each). This CDR3 comprises 14 residues. Trimming took off 8 bases at V and 8 bases at J, with 19 bases between the two ends.